This entry features one T cell receptor (beta chain) sequence. Antigen specificity is unknown. The data were taken from a study of regulatory T cells in long-lasting Graves disease. Whole-study findings and limits: Comparison showed that persistent patients shared more public clonotypes (over 2,500) than new patients (966). Thyroid tissue was not studied; only peripheral blood was.

Per the germline V gene, CDR1 is LNHDA and CDR2 is SQIVND (reference sequence). The CDR3 loop spans 14 amino acids. Trimming took 3 bases from V and 2 from J, leaving 5 bases between them. The time point denotes: persistent/refractory GD, antithyroid drugs over 5 years with positive TRAb. The authors made the TCR library using RNA they extracted from PBMCs. TCR beta libraries were built with iRepertoire HTBI primers and Arm-PCR of CDR3 regions. TCRdb processed the multiplex PCR reads anew with MiXCR; each CDR3 protein has one entry. The sample shows 700,000 or so distinct CDR3 sequences, about 32% of them seen only once.

This specimen consisted of peripheral blood mononuclear cells (PBMCs), obtained when the disease was refractory, from a patient treated with antithyroid drugs. The TCR sequence derives from a female donor with Graves disease. The gene calls are TRBV19 and TRBJ2-6; tentative D call: TRBD1 (5 bases). In nucleotides, the CDR3 is TGTGCCAGTAGTATCAGGGCTGGGGCCAACGTCCTGACTTTC. Translating gives CASSIRAGANVLTF.